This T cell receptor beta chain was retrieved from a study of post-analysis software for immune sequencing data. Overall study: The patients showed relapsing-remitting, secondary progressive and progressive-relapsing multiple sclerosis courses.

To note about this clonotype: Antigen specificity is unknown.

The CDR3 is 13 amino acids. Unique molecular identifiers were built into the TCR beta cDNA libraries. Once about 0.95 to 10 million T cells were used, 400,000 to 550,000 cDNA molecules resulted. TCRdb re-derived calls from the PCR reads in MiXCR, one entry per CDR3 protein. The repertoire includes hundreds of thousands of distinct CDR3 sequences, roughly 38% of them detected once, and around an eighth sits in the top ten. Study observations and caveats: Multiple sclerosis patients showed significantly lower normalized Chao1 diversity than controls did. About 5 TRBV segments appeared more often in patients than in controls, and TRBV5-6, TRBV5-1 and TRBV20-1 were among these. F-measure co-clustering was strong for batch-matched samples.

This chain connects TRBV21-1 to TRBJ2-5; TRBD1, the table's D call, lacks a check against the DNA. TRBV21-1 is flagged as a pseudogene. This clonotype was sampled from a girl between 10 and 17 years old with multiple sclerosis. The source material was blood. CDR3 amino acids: CATVKGGRETQYF. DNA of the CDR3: TGTGCCACCGTGAAGGGGGGCCGAGAGACCCAGTACTTC.